The sequence of this TCR beta chain was determined in a study of T cell responses to AZD1222 COVID-19 vaccine. Study-wide findings and caveats: Most donors were white British, females outnumbered males, and clonal diversity was possibly underestimated. Repertoires were obtained only post-peak T cell response. It was only six AZD1222 recipients who were seropositive at baseline. Two AZD1222 doses significantly raised spike-specific TCR breadth and depth over controls.

Method: immunoSEQ multiplex PCR; TCRdb's copy keeps in-frame clones and lacks some. Here the sample spans 100,000 to 150,000 clones, just over 85% being singletons. About this clone itself: The antigen is undetermined.

With 0 bases removed from V and 0 bases from J, the gap between germline ends came to 4 bases. Germline values: CDR1 LGHDT, CDR2 YNNKEL (reference sequence). This CDR3 has 14 amino acids. The chain uses TRBV3-1 (or the pseudogene TRBV3-2) and TRBJ2-3; D gene unclear. The sample in question was peripheral blood, obtained on day 0 of AZD1222 vaccination. The clonotype comes from an adult in good health. CDR3 coding DNA: TGTGCCAGCAGCCAAGATAGGAGCACAGATACGCAGTATTTT. Amino acid sequence: CASSQDRSTDTQYF.